Presented here are 30 T cell receptor beta chains from one specimen sequenced in a study of identical twins. Each CDR3 protein gets one entry after TCRdb re-called the 5' RACE reads with MiXCR. The sample holds about 570,000 distinct CDR3 sequences, roughly 9.9% seen once. These same data were also listed under a study on yellow fever vaccine responses in identical twins.

Sequences were obtained from PBMCs. The source is a woman aged 18-29 years in good health.

The V and J genes are TRBV20-1 and TRBJ2-3; D possibly uses TRBD1 or TRBD2 (5 bases each). V lost 2 bases and J lost 11, with 20 bases in between. The CDR3 is 14 residues long. In germline, CDR1 is DFQATT, CDR2 SNEGSKA (reference sequence). The CDR3 here is CSARSREPGRLQYF. Here the CDR3 DNA reads TGCAGTGCTAGAAGCAGGGAGCCGGGTCGGTTGCAGTATTTT.

This clonotype was counted at least ten times. The chain combines TRBV12-3 or TRBV12-4 with TRBJ2-7; a possible D gene is TRBD2 (6 bases). The CDR3 totals 12 residues. Trimming cost V 4 bases and J 6 bases, with 10 bases left between them. Here the CDR3 DNA reads TGTGCCAGCAGTTGGGACTTTGGCGAGCAGTACTTC. It codes for CASSWDFGEQYF.

The rearrangement joins TRBV7-6 to TRBJ2-7, with 9 bases aligning to TRBD2. Germline assignment: CDR1 SGHVS and CDR2 FNYEAQ. V lost 5 bases to trimming and J lost 7 bases; unmatched junction nucleotides: 9. The CDR3 runs 14 residues. The CDR3 sequence: CASSIEREVGEQYF. The DNA for the CDR3 is TGTGCCAGCAGCATAGAGCGGGAGGTGGGTGAGCAGTACTTC. Based on the CDR3 plus reference TRBV7-6 and TRBJ2-7, the full variable domain is GAGVSQSPRYKVTKRGQDVALRCDPISGHVSLYWYRQALGQGPEFLTYFNYEAQQDKSGLPNDRFSAERPEGSISTLTIQRTEQRDSAMYRCASSIEREVGEQYFGPGTRLTVT.

The CDR3 sequence is CASSLRGGGRLSTDTQYF. CDR3 nucleotide sequence: TGTGCCAGCAGCTTAAGGGGCGGGGGGAGGCTTTCCACAGATACGCAGTATTTT. The chain employs TRBV11-2 and TRBJ2-3, with TRBD2 identical over 8 bases. After removal of 2 bases from V and 2 bases from J, the junction contained 12 bases not matched to a gene. This CDR3 is built from 18 residues. From germline, CDR1 is SGHAT and CDR2 FQNNGV.

This clonotype was recorded a few times. V gene TRBV11-1 combines with J gene TRBJ2-1; D possibly corresponds to TRBD1 (7 bases). Germline lookup yields CDR1 SGHAT and CDR2 FQDESV (reference sequence). The CDR3 has 19 amino acids. V lost 6 bases, J lost 4 bases, and 28 bases lay in between. For the CDR3, the DNA is TGTGCCAGCAGAACAGGGGTCGGGGGAGGAACGGACCGATACAATGAGCAGTTCTTC. Translation: CASRTGVGGGTDRYNEQFF.

This clonotype was seen many times. The chain recombines TRBV29-1 with TRBJ2-1, with 7 positions matching TRBD1. The V gene end was trimmed by 6 bases and the J gene end by 9 bases; junction bases not matched to a gene: 17. CDR1 and CDR2 (germline): SQVTM, ANQGSEA. The CDR3 runs 15 residues. The CDR3 sequence is CSVVQGVGFSLEQFF. CDR3 sequence (DNA): TGCAGCGTCGTGCAGGGGGTCGGCTTCAGTCTTGAGCAGTTCTTC.

This clonotype was seen a handful of times. The rearrangement joins TRBV12-3 or TRBV12-4 to TRBJ2-5; a weak D match, TRBD2 (5 bases). CDR3 size: 14 residues. Deletions cut 5 bases from V and 0 bases from J, with 10 bases between. The CDR3 loop is CASSRILDQETQYF. The CDR3 region has the DNA TGTGCCAGCAGTCGCATACTAGACCAAGAGACCCAGTACTTC.

This clonotype has a count of ten or more. The chain couples TRBV7-8 to TRBJ2-2, with unresolved D. Germline CDR1 reads SGHVS; CDR2 reads FQNEAQ. The CDR3 has 13 residues. Trimming shortened V by 6 bases and J by 7 bases, and 12 bases separated the two germline ends. CDR3 DNA: TGTGCCAGCAGACAAAATAAGAACGGGGAGCTGTTTTTT. Translated: CASRQNKNGELFF.

This clonotype came up many times. The chain recombines TRBV7-9 with TRBJ2-7; a possible D gene is TRBD2 (6 bases). Trimming stripped 3 bases from V and 3 bases from J, with 15 bases between. This CDR3 contains 15 residues. Germline V gene sequence: CDR1 SEHNR, CDR2 FQNEAQ (reference sequence). CDR3 loop: CASSLTGEWGYEQYF. As DNA, the CDR3 is TGTGCCAGCAGCTTGACGGGGGAGTGGGGCTACGAGCAGTACTTC.

The gene calls are TRBV15 and TRBJ1-5, with D hard to call. The CDR3 spans 15 residues. The V gene's germline CDR1 is LNHNV and CDR2 YYDKDF (reference sequence). V lost 0 bases and J lost 0, with 6 bases in between. The CDR3 sequence is CATSREASSNQPQHF. In DNA, the CDR3 is TGTGCCACCAGCAGAGAGGCCAGTAGCAATCAGCCCCAGCATTTT.

V is TRBV10-3 and J is TRBJ2-3; the D gene is possibly TRBD2 (6 bases). Trimming cost V 10 bases and J 0 bases, with 17 bases left between them. The CDR3 contains 15 residues. Germline CDR1 ENHRY, CDR2 SYGVKD. CDR3 bases: TGTGCCACGACGGGGGAGGCGGGGAGCACAGATACGCAGTATTTT. Residues: CATTGEAGSTDTQYF.

This clonotype occurred many times. The chain uses TRBV4-1 and TRBJ2-7; D possibly corresponds to TRBD1 (5 bases). The CDR3 is 15 amino acids. In germline, CDR1 is MGHRA, CDR2 YSYEKL. V was pared by 1 base and J by 2 bases, with 12 bases between. The CDR3: CASSQVEGVTYEQYF. In DNA form, the CDR3 reads TGCGCCAGCAGCCAAGTGGAAGGGGTCACCTACGAGCAGTACTTC.

This clonotype was detected a few times. The rearrangement joins TRBV27 to TRBJ2-7; the D is unclear. This CDR3 region has 13 residues. Looked up from germline, CDR1 is MNHEY and CDR2 is SMNVEV (reference sequence). V lost 6 bases and J 8 bases, leaving 17 bases between the germline ends. The CDR3 loop reads CASSVLGKSKQYF. CDR3 DNA: TGTGCCAGCAGCGTATTGGGCAAATCCAAGCAGTACTTC.

The rearrangement links TRBV3-1 to TRBJ2-5; TRBD2 matches 9 bases. The CDR3 runs 17 residues. Trimming cost V 4 bases and J 0 bases; bases outside gene matches: 9. CDR1 is LGHDT, CDR2 YNNKEL, per germline (reference sequence). The DNA for the CDR3 is TGTGCCAGCAGCCGGACTAGCGTCGTGGAGTACCAAGAGACCCAGTACTTC. Amino acid sequence: CASSRTSVVEYQETQYF.

CDR3 sequence (DNA): TGTGCCAGCAGCTTCCCAGGGGGCACCAACGAGCAGTACTTC. This encodes CASSFPGGTNEQYF. V gene TRBV11-1 combines with J gene TRBJ2-7; 8 bases agree with TRBD1. Germline V gene sequence: CDR1 SGHAT, CDR2 FQDESV (reference sequence). CDR3 length: 14 amino acids. Trimming at V came to 3 bases and at J to 5 bases, leaving 6 bases not matched to a gene.

This clonotype was found a few times. CDR3 bases: TGCAGCGTTTCTGCACAGTATTTT. Translating it yields CSVSAQYF. This chain joins TRBV29-1 and TRBJ2-3; no reliable D call. V dropped 5 bases and J dropped 12 bases, with 6 bases sitting between them. In germline, CDR1 is SQVTM, CDR2 ANQGSEA. This CDR3 is built from 8 residues.

The chain links TRBV20-1 to TRBJ2-1; TRBD2 matches 15 bases. Trimming cost V 5 bases and J 8 bases; bases outside gene matches: 4. The CDR3 has 14 amino acids. The germline CDR1 and CDR2 sequences are DFQATT and SNEGSKA (reference sequence). As DNA, the CDR3 is TGCAGTGCTTGGACTAGCGGGGGGGCCGATGAGCAGTTCTTC. This codes for CSAWTSGGADEQFF.

There are many counts of this clonotype. The chain carries TRBV7-8 and TRBJ2-3, with D hard to call. This CDR3 is built from 13 residues. The V end lost 3 bases, the J end lost 5 bases, and 9 bases lay between the germline ends. CDR1 SGHVS and CDR2 FQNEAQ come from the germline V gene. The CDR3 bases are TGTGCCAGCAGCTTCTTACGTGGAGATACGCAGTATTTT. It translates to CASSFLRGDTQYF.

This chain links TRBV6-1 with TRBJ2-3, with D possibly being TRBD2 (7 bases). The CDR3 totals 15 residues. Per the germline V gene, CDR1 is MNHNS and CDR2 is SASEGT. Trimming stripped 6 bases from V and 1 base from J, with 14 bases between. CDR3 DNA sequence: TGTGCCAGCAGCGCACGAGGGGGGGGCACAGATACGCAGTATTTT. It encodes CASSARGGGTDTQYF.

This clonotype was recorded many times. The rearrangement links TRBV12-3 or TRBV12-4 to TRBJ2-7, with TRBD1 identical over 9 bases. The V segment lost 5 bases and the J segment 4 bases; nucleotides outside the gene matches: 9. This CDR3 comprises 15 residues. CDR3 residues: CASSQPGQGLYEQYF. The CDR3 DNA reads TGTGCCAGCAGTCAACCGGGACAGGGATTGTACGAGCAGTACTTC.

This clonotype occurred many times. The J gene is TRBJ2-7, the V gene TRBV6-5; D unresolved. The CDR3 has 15 residues. Germline CDR1 reads MNHEY; CDR2 reads SVGAGI. V was cut by 0 bases and J by 0 bases, with 9 bases left in between. DNA for the CDR3: TGTGCCAGCAGTTACTCGAACTTAGGCTCCTACGAGCAGTACTTC. Translation: CASSYSNLGSYEQYF.

This chain links TRBV12-3 or TRBV12-4 with TRBJ2-3; no reliable D call. The CDR3 length is 13 residues. V was clipped by 5 bases and J by 3 bases, with 9 bases between them. The CDR3 is CASSPPWTDTQYF. The DNA for the CDR3 is TGTGCCAGCAGTCCCCCCTGGACAGATACGCAGTATTTT.

This clonotype was detected many times. This chain joins TRBV9 and TRBJ1-5, with TRBD1 identical over 7 bases. Germline assignment: CDR1 SGDLS and CDR2 YYNGEE. V lost 5 bases and J lost 3; bases outside the gene matches: 2. The CDR3 is 13 amino acids. CDR3 DNA sequence: TGTGCCAGCAGTACAGGGGCCAATCAGCCCCAGCATTTT. Translated: CASSTGANQPQHF.

This clonotype was found many times. The V gene is TRBV7-8, the J gene TRBJ2-2; no definite D call. CDR1 and CDR2 from the germline V gene are SGHVS and FQNEAQ. The CDR3 runs to 15 residues. V lost 1 base, J lost 6 bases, and 12 bases lay in between. CDR3 coding DNA: TGTGCCAGCAGCTTAGAATATCCCGGATCCGGGGAGCTGTTTTTT. Its translation is CASSLEYPGSGELFF.

V gene TRBV2 combines with J gene TRBJ1-2; TRBD1 might be the D (5 bases). The CDR3 runs to 13 residues. V was clipped by 7 bases and J by 5 bases, with 14 bases between them. In germline, CDR1 is SNHLY, CDR2 FYNNEI. As DNA, the CDR3 is TGTGCCAGCAACGCGGGGCAGATTTATGGCTACACCTTC. It encodes CASNAGQIYGYTF.

In DNA form, the CDR3 reads TGCGCCAGCAGCCAAGAGATAACAGACTCCTACGAGCAGTACTTC. It translates to CASSQEITDSYEQYF. The chain employs TRBV4-3 and TRBJ2-7; the D is unclear. Germline CDR1 LGHNA, CDR2 YSLEER. CDR3 length: 15 residues. Between the trimmed V and J ends, which lost 0 bases and 0 bases, there was a span of 9 bases.

This clonotype was recorded at least ten times. V is TRBV12-3 or TRBV12-4 and J is TRBJ2-5; 7 bases agree with TRBD2. V was clipped by 6 bases and J by 5 bases; unmatched bases: 9. The CDR3 has 14 amino acids. For the CDR3, the DNA is TGTGCCAGCAGGCTAGCGGAGGGTGGGGAGACCCAGTACTTC. It yields the protein CASRLAEGGETQYF.

The V call is TRBV27, the J call TRBJ2-7; 10 positions match TRBD1. CDR3 length: 15 residues. After removal of 2 bases from V and 6 bases from J, the junction contained 7 bases not matched to a gene. Germline V gene data show CDR1 as MNHEY and CDR2 as SMNVEV (reference sequence). Here the CDR3 DNA reads TGTGCCAGCAGTTTACGGTGGACAGGGGGGATCGAGCAGTACTTC. Translation: CASSLRWTGGIEQYF.

This clonotype was recorded many times. The J gene is TRBJ2-2, the V gene TRBV3-1; no clear D gene. Germline values: CDR1 LGHDT, CDR2 YNNKEL (reference sequence). V was trimmed by 0 bases and J by 4 bases, leaving 6 bases between them. CDR3 length: 14 residues. This CDR3 is CASSQEGGTGELFF. The DNA for the CDR3 is TGTGCCAGCAGCCAAGAAGGCGGCACCGGGGAGCTGTTTTTT.

The chain is built from TRBV2 and TRBJ2-6; 11 nucleotides align to TRBD1. The CDR3 runs to 19 residues. V lost 6 bases, J lost 1 base, and 11 bases stayed unmatched. Germline assignment: CDR1 SNHLY and CDR2 FYNNEI. The CDR3 reads CASRDLWGQGVSGANVLTF. In nucleotides, the CDR3 is TGTGCCAGCAGGGACTTGTGGGGACAGGGGGTATCTGGGGCCAACGTCCTGACTTTC. Variable domain in full (rest from reference TRBV2 and TRBJ2-6): EPEVTQTPSHQVTQMGQEVILRCVPISNHLYFYWYRQILGQKVEFLVSFYNNEISEKSEIFDDQFSVERPDGSNFTLKIRSTKLEDSAMYFCASRDLWGQGVSGANVLTFGAGSRLTVL.